The 23 T cell receptor beta chains below were found in one sample sequenced in a study of shared T cell receptors in the human thymus (dated by TCRdb to the early 2020s). The method behind the library was the immunoSEQ multiplex PCR assay. Sourced from immuneACCESS, this table was stored by TCRdb with only in-frame sequences that have V and J called. A share of the clones is absent; for the studies checked, an unresolved V gene accounts for under half, and the remainder has no known explanation. Present in this sample are approximately 730,000 clones, roughly 85% of which were seen just once. About 0.0098% of the sample is held by the ten biggest clonotypes. These records were also assigned to another study, of human thymus T cells.

Sequencing was carried out using thymocytes. These receptors were obtained from a girl under two years old with a congenital heart defect. Donor details come from another sample of the same person, matched by shared clones.

The genes are TRBV27 and TRBJ1-1; 8 bases align to TRBD1. Per the germline V gene, CDR1 is MNHEY and CDR2 is SMNVEV (reference sequence). This CDR3 spans 13 amino acids. The junction had 6 bases not matched to a gene; V was cut back by 10 bases and J by 2 bases. The CDR3 spells CATKQGDNTEAFF. Written as DNA, the CDR3 is TGTGCCACAAAACAGGGGGATAACACTGAAGCTTTCTTT.

This chain links TRBV19 with TRBJ1-1; 7 bases match TRBD1. Losses at the gene ends were 7 bases for V and 1 base for J; bases not matched to a gene: 6. This CDR3 spans 14 amino acids. Germline-derived CDR1 and CDR2 are LNHDA and SQIVND (reference sequence). CDR3 region: CASTGDSQNTEAFF. CDR3 bases: TGTGCCAGTACCGGGGACAGCCAGAACACTGAAGCTTTCTTT.

The V call is TRBV5-6, the J call TRBJ2-7, with D perhaps matching TRBD1 (5 bases). CDR1 is SGHDT and CDR2 is YYEEEE in the germline V gene. The CDR3 is 17 amino acids. V was shortened by 1 base and J by 3 bases, with 20 bases between the two germline ends. The CDR3 DNA reads as TGTGCCAGCAGCTTGTACCGTACGGCAGGGAAGTACTACGAGCAGTACTTC. Translated: CASSLYRTAGKYYEQYF.

V and J are TRBV5-1 and TRBJ1-4; 10 bases line up with TRBD1. The CDR3 contains 18 residues. Germline CDR1 reads SGHRS; CDR2 reads YFSETQ. J gave up 0 bases and V 0 bases, and 5 bases lay outside the gene matches. The CDR3 loop is CASSLVTGGRSTNEKLFF. CDR3 coding DNA: TGCGCCAGCAGCTTGGTGACAGGGGGCAGGTCAACTAATGAAAAACTGTTTTTT.

The J gene is TRBJ2-7, the V gene TRBV19, with D perhaps matching TRBD2 (7 bases). The germline V gene has CDR1 LNHDA and CDR2 SQIVND (reference sequence). V was cut by 3 bases and J by 5 bases, with 14 bases left in between. The CDR3 extends over 14 amino acids. The CDR3 region is CASSIRGAVHEQYF. CDR3 DNA: TGTGCCAGTAGTATCCGGGGGGCCGTTCACGAGCAGTACTTC.

The gene calls are TRBV18 and TRBJ2-1; 7 bases are shared with TRBD1. The CDR3 has 16 amino acids. Trimming at V came to 8 bases and at J to 4 bases, leaving 14 bases not matched to a gene. Germline CDR1 reads KGHSH; CDR2 reads LQKENI. The CDR3 region is CASDTNRGHSYNEQFF. DNA for the CDR3: TGTGCCAGCGACACAAACAGGGGACACTCTTACAATGAGCAGTTCTTC.

This chain links TRBV2 with TRBJ2-1; 8 bases map to TRBD1. The CDR3 totals 16 residues. J lost 0 bases, V lost 4 bases, and 5 bases had no gene match. The germline V gene has CDR1 SNHLY and CDR2 FYNNEI. The CDR3 sequence is CASSGVDRGSYNEQFF. DNA for the CDR3: TGTGCCAGCAGTGGGGTCGACAGGGGCTCCTACAATGAGCAGTTCTTC.

The chain recombines TRBV2 with TRBJ2-7; 7 positions agree with TRBD1. The CDR3 spans 12 residues. CDR1 is SNHLY, CDR2 FYNNEI, per germline. Trimming removed 10 bases from V and 1 base from J; junction bases left unmatched: 4. The CDR3 here is CATRDRSYEQYF. The DNA for the CDR3 is TGTGCCACCCGGGACAGATCCTACGAGCAGTACTTC.

The rearrangement joins TRBV7-9 to TRBJ2-2, with D perhaps TRBD1 (6 bases). The CDR3 contains 14 residues. Between the trimmed V and J ends, which lost 11 bases and 8 bases, there was a span of 21 bases. The germline CDR1 and CDR2 sequences are SEHNR and FQNEAQ (reference sequence). In nucleotides, the CDR3 is TGTGCCTCACAACAGGGTGGAGGTTTGGGGGAGCTGTTTTTT. Translated, it gives CASQQGGGLGELFF. Full variable domain (rest looked up from reference TRBV7-9 and TRBJ2-2): DTGVSQNPRHKITKRGQNVTFRCDPISEHNRLYWYRQTLGQGPEFLTYFQNEAQLEKSRLLSDRFSAERPKGSFSTLEIQRTEQGDSAMYLCASQQGGGLGELFFGEGSRLTVL.

The chain has TRBV5-1 and TRBJ2-7; 7 bases fit TRBD2. Germline V gives CDR1 SGHRS, CDR2 YFSETQ. This CDR3 has 16 amino acids. The J segment lost 2 bases and the V segment lost 4 bases, leaving 12 bases of the junction unmatched. The CDR3 sequence is CASSPPESGAPYEQYF. The CDR3 bases are TGCGCCAGCAGCCCCCCAGAGAGCGGGGCCCCCTACGAGCAGTACTTC.

This chain uses TRBV13 with TRBJ2-1, with D perhaps TRBD2 (5 bases). CDR3 size: 12 residues. Germline CDR1 and CDR2: PRHDT and FYEKMQ (reference sequence). V lost 8 bases to trimming and J lost 8 bases, with 13 bases between them. CDR3 amino acids: CASGRGGYEQFF. For the CDR3, the DNA is TGTGCCAGCGGACGGGGTGGTTATGAGCAGTTCTTC.

The chain carries TRBV11-2 and TRBJ1-1; unclear D gene. This CDR3 is built from 16 residues. The V gene lost 1 base and the J gene lost 11 bases, with 23 bases spanning the gap. The germline CDR1 and CDR2 sequences are SGHAT and FQNNGV. CDR3 in amino acids: CASSLVRRVLPIYAFF. CDR3 DNA: TGTGCCAGCAGCTTAGTTCGGCGGGTTCTTCCCATATACGCTTTCTTT.

The chain employs TRBV9 and TRBJ1-1; 11 bases are shared with TRBD1. After removal of 1 base from V and 2 bases from J, the junction contained 10 bases not matched to a gene. The germline V gene has CDR1 SGDLS and CDR2 YYNGEE. This CDR3 region has 18 residues. CDR3 coding DNA: TGTGCCAGCAGCGTACACCCCGGGACAGGGGGTTCAAACACTGAAGCTTTCTTT. This codes for CASSVHPGTGGSNTEAFF.

The J gene is TRBJ2-7, the V gene TRBV27; possible D gene TRBD2, 5 bases. CDR1 is MNHEY, CDR2 SMNVEV, per germline (reference sequence). CDR3 length equals 11 residues. The V and J ends lost 8 bases and 2 bases respectively, with 7 bases between them. The CDR3 nucleotides read TGTGCCAGCCGGCGGGCCTACGAGCAGTACTTC. Translation gives CASRRAYEQYF.

The rearrangement uses TRBV5-5 and TRBJ1-1; 7 bases are a match to TRBD1. Germline values: CDR1 SGHKS, CDR2 YYEKEE (reference sequence). The length of the CDR3 is 18 residues. V was pared by 7 bases and J by 4 bases, with 22 bases of the junction left unmatched. CDR3 loop: CASYPLVRGRSMGTEAFF. CDR3 sequence (DNA): TGTGCCAGCTACCCGTTGGTGAGGGGGCGAAGTATGGGCACTGAAGCTTTCTTT. Full variable domain (rest looked up from reference TRBV5-5 and TRBJ1-1): DAGVTQSPTHLIKTRGQQVTLRCSPISGHKSVSWYQQVLGQGPQFIFQYYEKEERGRGNFPDRFSARQFPNYSSELNVNALLLGDSALYLCASYPLVRGRSMGTEAFFGQGTRLTVV.

This clone was detected a few times. The rearrangement joins TRBV6-1 to TRBJ1-1, with 7 bases matching TRBD1. The CDR3 has 17 residues. Germline assignment: CDR1 MNHNS and CDR2 SASEGT. The V gene end was trimmed by 4 bases and the J gene end by 0 bases; junction bases not matched to a gene: 11. CDR3 coding DNA: TGTGCCAGCAGTGGGGGGACAGACCAAATTATGAACACTGAAGCTTTCTTT. This sequence encodes CASSGGTDQIMNTEAFF.

Details on this clone: This specimen includes other DNA sequences encoding the same CDR3. The chain employs TRBV14 and TRBJ1-2, with 9 bases fitting TRBD1. CDR1 and CDR2 from the germline V gene are SGHDN and FVKESK. Trimming at V came to 4 bases and at J to 4 bases, leaving 4 bases not matched to a gene. The length of the CDR3 is 14 residues. CDR3 loop: CASSPGTGTYGYTF. CDR3 in DNA: TGTGCCAGCAGCCCGGGGACAGGGACCTATGGCTACACCTTC.

The chain links TRBV5-1 to TRBJ2-5; 10 nucleotides line up with TRBD2. CDR1 is SGHRS, CDR2 YFSETQ, per germline. Trimming at V came to 0 bases and at J to 1 base, leaving 12 bases not matched to a gene. This CDR3 spans 19 amino acids. CDR3 sequence reads: CASSLVAGGPKYSQETQYF. The CDR3 DNA reads as TGCGCCAGCAGCTTGGTAGCGGGGGGTCCTAAGTACTCCCAAGAGACCCAGTACTTC.

This chain connects TRBV27 to TRBJ2-5; D unresolved. This CDR3 is 12 amino acids long. Trimming took off 5 bases at V and 4 bases at J, with 8 bases between the two ends. Germline CDR1 and CDR2: MNHEY and SMNVEV (reference sequence). CDR3 nucleotides: TGTGCCAGCAGTACTAAAGGAGAGACCCAGTACTTC. It encodes CASSTKGETQYF.

The V and J genes are TRBV15 and TRBJ1-2; D unclear. This CDR3 is 13 amino acids long. The ends were cut back, 0 bases at V and 6 bases at J, with 8 bases in the middle. Germline V gives CDR1 LNHNV, CDR2 YYDKDF (reference sequence). CDR3 residues: CATSRDPLDGYTF. For the CDR3, the DNA is TGTGCCACCAGCAGAGACCCCCTTGATGGCTACACCTTC. The whole variable domain, remainder taken from reference TRBV15 and TRBJ1-2, is DAMVIQNPRYQVTQFGKPVTLSCSQTLNHNVMYWYQQKSSQAPKLLFHYYDKDFNNEADTPDNFQSRRPNTSFCFLDIRSPGLGDTAMYLCATSRDPLDGYTFGSGTRLTVV.

This clone has only one observation. The rearrangement uses TRBV7-9 and TRBJ1-2; D ambiguous. Between the trimmed V and J ends, which lost 2 bases and 4 bases, there was a span of 17 bases. From germline, CDR1 is SEHNR and CDR2 FQNEAQ (reference sequence). This CDR3 is 16 amino acids long. CDR3 nucleotide sequence: TGTGCCAGCAGCTTACCCCAGGCCCCGCGCATCTATGGCTACACCTTC. Translating gives CASSLPQAPRIYGYTF.

The table lists this clone with a few counts. The chain links TRBV7-8 to TRBJ1-2; maybe TRBD1 (5 bases). The germline CDR1 and CDR2 sequences are SGHVS and FQNEAQ. This CDR3 has 14 amino acids. Trimming removed 5 bases at V and 7 bases at J, with 17 bases between. CDR3 protein: CASSRDGLGVGYTF. DNA of the CDR3: TGTGCCAGCAGCAGAGACGGATTAGGGGTTGGCTACACCTTC. The full variable domain, rest sourced from reference TRBV7-8 and TRBJ1-2, is GAGVSQSPRYKVAKRGQDVALRCDPISGHVSLFWYQQALGQGPEFLTYFQNEAQLDKSGLPSDRFFAERPEGSVSTLKIQRTQQEDSAVYLCASSRDGLGVGYTFGSGTRLTVV.

This chain links TRBV2 with TRBJ1-5, with TRBD1 matching over 7 bases. The CDR3 is made up of 15 amino acids. The germline CDR1 and CDR2 sequences are SNHLY and FYNNEI. V lost 6 bases to trimming and J lost 4 bases; unmatched junction nucleotides: 9. In DNA, the CDR3 is TGTGCCAGCAGGGACACAGGGGTTCTGAATCAGCCCCAGCATTTT. As protein: CASRDTGVLNQPQHF.